This entry features one TCR beta chain sequence. Primers used in a second PCR of roughly 6 to 12 cycles were a sample-barcoded 5' primer and a J-beta primer mix. TCRdb reanalysed the 5' RACE reads using MiXCR and keeps one entry per CDR3 protein. The sample yields over 600,000 distinct CDR3 sequences, around three fifths seen once. This entry comes from a study of blood T cells in healthy people across ages. The CDR3 spans 16 residues. V trimming: 7 bases; J trimming: 1 base; junction bases outside the gene matches: 12. Germline assignment: CDR1 KGHDR and CDR2 SFDVKD. The chain has TRBV24-1 and TRBJ2-7; 7 bases are shared with TRBD2. Input material: blood. This clonotype was obtained from a man in his forties in good health. The CDR3 protein is CATSPGGASGSYEQYF. Written as DNA, the CDR3 is TGTGCCACCAGCCCCGGTGGGGCTAGCGGATCCTACGAGCAGTACTTC.